Shown below are 22 T cell receptor beta chains from a single sample sequenced in a study of OX40 agonist ivuxolimab in advanced cancers. Sequenced by immunoSEQ multiplex PCR; TCRdb stores in-frame clones only, minus some. The table has about 18,000 clones, approximately 85% seen once. This sample comprised CD4+ or CD8+ T cells sorted from blood, obtained in a trial of the OX40 agonist ivuxolimab. The receptor set was obtained from an adult with an advanced solid tumor such as melanoma, head and neck, liver or kidney cancer.

The chain recombines TRBV6-6 with TRBJ1-5; possibly TRBD1 for D (6 bases). Germline CDR1 reads MNHNY; CDR2 reads SVGAGI (reference sequence). V lost 3 bases and J 2 bases, leaving 8 bases between the germline ends. The CDR3 is 14 amino acids. The CDR3 region has the DNA TGTGCCAGCAGTTATTCAGGGGGCAATCAGCCCCAGCATTTT. Encoded protein: CASSYSGGNQPQHF.

The genes are TRBV7-3 and TRBJ2-1; a possible D gene is TRBD1 (6 bases). The germline V gene has CDR1 SGHTA and CDR2 FQGTGA. The ends were cut back, 4 bases at V and 0 bases at J, with 10 bases in the middle. The length of the CDR3 is 15 residues. In DNA form, the CDR3 reads TGTGCCAGCAGCTGGGACACGAGCTCCTACAATGAGCAGTTCTTC. Translation: CASSWDTSSYNEQFF.

This sequence joins TRBV2 and TRBJ2-1, with unresolved D. This CDR3 is 11 amino acids long. The V and J ends lost 7 bases and 9 bases respectively, with 10 bases between them. Per the germline V gene, CDR1 is SNHLY and CDR2 is FYNNEI. The CDR3 loop reads CASTPPGEQFF. Written as DNA, the CDR3 is TGTGCCAGCACACCCCCGGGTGAGCAGTTCTTC.

The rearrangement uses TRBV5-1 and TRBJ2-7; possibly TRBD2 for D (5 bases). There are 16 residues in the CDR3. In germline, CDR1 is SGHRS, CDR2 YFSETQ. Between the trimmed V and J ends, which lost 1 base and 3 bases, there was a span of 17 bases. CDR3 nucleotide sequence: TGCGCCAGCAGCTTGATGTTGAGCGGAATATACTACGAGCAGTACTTC. Translating it yields CASSLMLSGIYYEQYF.

This clone was detected only a few times. The V and J genes are TRBV6-6 and TRBJ1-5; a weak D match, TRBD1 (5 bases). With 5 bases removed from V and 5 bases from J, the gap between germline ends came to 13 bases. The V gene's germline CDR1 is MNHNY and CDR2 SVGAGI (reference sequence). This CDR3 is built from 14 residues. CDR3 sequence: CASSGHGGYQPQHF. The CDR3 bases are TGTGCCAGCAGTGGACACGGGGGGTATCAGCCCCAGCATTTT.

The genes are TRBV11-1 and TRBJ2-5, with 8 bases matching TRBD2. Trimming took 2 bases from V and 4 from J; bases not matched to a gene: 6. The CDR3 consists of 15 residues. Germline-derived CDR1 and CDR2 are SGHAT and FQDESV (reference sequence). CDR3 in DNA: TGTGCCAGCAGCTTATTACGGGAGGGCCCAGAGACCCAGTACTTC. It encodes CASSLLREGPETQYF. Combining the CDR3 with reference TRBV11-1 and TRBJ2-5 gives the whole variable domain EAEVAQSPRYKITEKSQAVAFWCDPISGHATLYWYRQILGQGPELLVQFQDESVVDDSQLPKDRFSAERLKGVDSTLKIQPAELGDSAMYLCASSLLREGPETQYFGPGTRLLVL.

CDR3 loop: CASSFHRLAGGSLTDTQYF. Here the CDR3 DNA reads TGTGCCAGCAGCTTCCATAGGCTAGCGGGAGGGTCCCTCACAGATACGCAGTATTTT. V usage is TRBV7-9 and J usage is TRBJ2-3; 12 nucleotides line up with TRBD2. Germline assignment: CDR1 SEHNR and CDR2 FQNEAQ (reference sequence). The CDR3 covers 19 residues. With V trimmed by 3 bases and J by 2 bases, 12 bases remained unmatched.

This clone has only a few counts. V and J are TRBV19 and TRBJ1-1; D is undetermined. The CDR3 covers 15 residues. Germline CDR1 reads LNHDA; CDR2 reads SQIVND (reference sequence). V was shortened by 3 bases and J by 8 bases, with 19 bases between the two germline ends. Here the CDR3 DNA reads TGTGCCAGTAGTATCCGAGACGGGCGGATCAAAGAAGCTTTCTTT. Its translation is CASSIRDGRIKEAFF.

This clone was recorded once. The rearrangement joins TRBV18 to TRBJ2-7, with TRBD1 matching over 7 bases. The germline V gene has CDR1 KGHSH and CDR2 LQKENI. J lost 4 bases, V lost 3 bases, and 3 bases had no gene match. The CDR3 has 13 residues. The CDR3: CASSPRDSYEQYF. CDR3 sequence (DNA): TGTGCCAGCTCACCCAGGGACAGTTACGAGCAGTACTTC.

This clone was recorded only once. This chain joins TRBV11-3 and TRBJ2-3; the D is unclear. The CDR3 covers 16 residues. V gave up 4 bases and J gave up 2 bases, with 16 bases separating them. Germline lookup yields CDR1 SGHNT and CDR2 YENEEA. DNA of the CDR3: TGTGCCAGCAGCTCCTGGGAAGGGTCAAACACAGATACGCAGTATTTT. Amino acids: CASSSWEGSNTDTQYF.

The V call is TRBV9, the J call TRBJ2-2; 8 nucleotides line up with TRBD1. The CDR3 runs 18 residues. The germline V gene has CDR1 SGDLS and CDR2 YYNGEE. The V and J ends lost 5 bases and 5 bases, in that order; junction bases with no gene match: 17. CDR3 loop: CASSRTGKGNKSTGELFF. The CDR3 nucleotides read TGTGCCAGCAGTAGGACAGGGAAGGGGAACAAAAGTACCGGGGAGCTGTTTTTT.

This clone came up once. The chain employs TRBV27 and TRBJ2-3; possible D gene TRBD1, 5 bases. Germline CDR1 MNHEY, CDR2 SMNVEV (reference sequence). Trimming pared 5 bases from V and 1 base from J, leaving 16 bases between. This CDR3 is built from 16 residues. CDR3 in amino acids: CASSPTDLGRTDTQYF. The CDR3 DNA is TGTGCCAGCAGTCCGACAGACCTAGGACGCACAGATACGCAGTATTTT.

The chain recombines TRBV27 with TRBJ2-7; 7 bases align to TRBD1. This CDR3 region has 16 residues. V dropped 5 bases and J dropped 1; count of bases not matched to a gene: 11. Germline assignment: CDR1 MNHEY and CDR2 SMNVEV (reference sequence). In nucleotides, the CDR3 is TGTGCCAGCAGTAGAACCCCGACAGGGCCTTCCTACGAGCAGTACTTC. It translates to CASSRTPTGPSYEQYF.

This clone was picked up one time. V usage is TRBV4-3 and J usage is TRBJ2-1; a possible D gene is TRBD2 (5 bases). Looked up from germline, CDR1 is LGHNA and CDR2 is YSLEER. The CDR3 is 19 residues long. V lost 4 bases and J lost 0, with 22 bases in between. The CDR3, as DNA: TGCGCCAGCAGCCCCCCGGTTGGTAGCGTCACGAGCTCCTACAATGAGCAGTTCTTC. Its protein product is CASSPPVGSVTSSYNEQFF.

This clone was seen just once. This chain links TRBV29-1 with TRBJ2-7; no clear D gene. Germline V gives CDR1 SQVTM, CDR2 ANQGSEA. The CDR3 sequence is 11 residues long. V lost 6 bases, J lost 3 bases, and 9 bases lay in between. Written as DNA, the CDR3 is TGCAGCGTACGATGGGGCTACGAGCAGTACTTC. Its protein is CSVRWGYEQYF.

The chain employs TRBV28 and TRBJ1-1, with TRBD1 matching over 9 bases. Germline CDR1 reads MDHEN; CDR2 reads SYDVKM. J lost 5 bases, V lost 4 bases, and 23 bases had no gene match. The CDR3 loop spans 20 amino acids. The CDR3 nucleotides are TGTGCCAGCAGTTGGGGCCGGGACAGGGCGAATAGACCGGGTTGGACTGAAGCTTTCTTT. Amino acids: CASSWGRDRANRPGWTEAFF.

This clone was seen just once. V usage is TRBV6-5 and J usage is TRBJ2-4; the D is unclear. Germline-derived CDR1 and CDR2 are MNHEY and SVGAGI. Trimming stripped 8 bases from V and 5 bases from J, with 13 bases between. The CDR3 has 13 residues. CDR3 residues: CASGKTIQNIQYF. The CDR3 DNA reads as TGTGCCAGCGGAAAGACAATTCAAAACATTCAGTACTTC.

The chain recombines TRBV27 with TRBJ1-1, with D maybe TRBD1 (6 bases). The germline V gene encodes CDR1 MNHEY and CDR2 SMNVEV (reference sequence). This CDR3 spans 14 amino acids. The V gene lost 6 bases and the J gene lost 6 bases, with 17 bases spanning the gap. CDR3 sequence reads: CASRFNPGVAEAFF. In DNA, the CDR3 is TGTGCCAGCAGGTTCAATCCAGGGGTCGCTGAAGCTTTCTTT.

This clone showed up just once. The V gene is TRBV11-3, the J gene TRBJ2-5, with 10 positions matching TRBD2. TRBJ2-7 matches the DNA end more closely, so the J call is doubtful. Germline loops: CDR1 SGHNT, CDR2 YENEEA. The CDR3 sequence is 13 residues long. The CDR3 sequence: CASKSGRAYEQYF. CDR3 sequence (DNA): TGTGCCAGCAAAAGCGGGAGGGCGTACGAGCAGTACTTC.

By proportion, this clone is medium-sized. The chain employs TRBV5-1 and TRBJ1-2, with D perhaps TRBD1 (6 bases). Germline lookup yields CDR1 SGHRS and CDR2 YFSETQ. The CDR3 runs 15 residues. Trimming cost V 1 base and J 4 bases, with 14 bases left between them. The CDR3 here is CASSLQEGGPYGYTF. The CDR3 coding sequence is TGCGCCAGCAGCTTGCAGGAAGGGGGTCCCTATGGCTACACCTTC.

J is TRBJ2-3 and V is TRBV7-3; TRBD2 agrees at 15 bases. The CDR3 runs 19 residues. Germline V lookup: CDR1 SGHTA, CDR2 FQGTGA. The V and J ends lost 1 base and 4 bases, in that order; junction bases with no gene match: 9. In DNA form, the CDR3 reads TGTGCCAGCAGCTTAAGCGGACTAGCGGGAGGGTTCGGCGCAGATACGCAGTATTTT. Translation: CASSLSGLAGGFGADTQYF.

The genes are TRBV6-6 and TRBJ2-1, with D unclear. This CDR3 is 11 amino acids long. Trimming took off 4 bases at V and 5 bases at J, with 3 bases between the two ends. CDR1 and CDR2 from the germline V gene are MNHNY and SVGAGI (reference sequence). CDR3: CASSFNNEQFF. Written as DNA, the CDR3 is TGTGCCAGCAGTTTTAACAATGAGCAGTTCTTC.